The present T cell receptor beta chain was sequenced within a study of a mutant IDH1 vaccine in newly diagnosed glioma. Across the whole study: Patients under treatment included around 60% males and roughly 40% females and had a mean age of approximately 44 years.

Using immunoSEQ multiplex PCR, the repertoire was profiled, and TCRdb retains in-frame clones only, with some absent. Among 35,000 to 50,000 clones listed, almost 95% were seen once. V was trimmed by 6 bases and J by 0 bases, leaving 15 bases between them. Germline assignment: CDR1 MNHEY and CDR2 SVGAGI. The CDR3 loop spans 15 amino acids. Turning to this clone: Its specificity is unknown.

Time point given: week 35, safety follow-up. The vaccine gave 300 ug of a 20-mer mutant IDH1 peptide subcutaneously per dose. V is TRBV6-5 and J is TRBJ2-7; no definite D call. The receptor was isolated from a man aged 50-59 years with glioma. The sequences come from PBMCs, collected from a glioma patient whose treatment included an IDH1 peptide vaccine. CDR3 bases: TGTGCCAGCAGCCGACGCTCGGCAAGCTCCTACGAGCAGTACTTC. The encoded protein is CASSRRSASSYEQYF.